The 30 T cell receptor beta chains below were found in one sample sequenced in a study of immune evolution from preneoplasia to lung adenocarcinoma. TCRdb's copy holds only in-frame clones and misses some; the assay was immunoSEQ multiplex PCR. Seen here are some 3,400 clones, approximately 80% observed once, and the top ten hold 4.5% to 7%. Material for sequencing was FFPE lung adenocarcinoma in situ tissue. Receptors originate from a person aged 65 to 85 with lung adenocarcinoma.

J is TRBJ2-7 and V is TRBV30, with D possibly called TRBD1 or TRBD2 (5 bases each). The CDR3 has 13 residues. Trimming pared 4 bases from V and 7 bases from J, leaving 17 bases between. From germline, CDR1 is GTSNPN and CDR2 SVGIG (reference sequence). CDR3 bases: TGTGCCTGGACTCGGGACCTCATTGGGGAGCAGTACTTC. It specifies CAWTRDLIGEQYF.

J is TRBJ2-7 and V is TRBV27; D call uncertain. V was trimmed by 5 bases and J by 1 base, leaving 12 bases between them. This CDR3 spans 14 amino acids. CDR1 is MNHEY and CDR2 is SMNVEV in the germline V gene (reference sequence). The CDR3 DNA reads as TGTGCCAGCAGTCCTATCAGTGGGTCCTACGAGCAGTACTTC. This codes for CASSPISGSYEQYF.

The CDR3 sequence is CASSPSGEGTGELFF. The CDR3 nucleotides read TGTGCCAGCAGTCCCTCGGGGGAGGGGACCGGGGAGCTGTTTTTT. The chain joins TRBV6-6 to TRBJ2-2; TRBD2 matches at 7 bases. Trimming cost V 5 bases and J 5 bases; bases outside gene matches: 8. CDR3 length equals 15 residues. From germline, CDR1 is MNHNY and CDR2 SVGAGI (reference sequence).

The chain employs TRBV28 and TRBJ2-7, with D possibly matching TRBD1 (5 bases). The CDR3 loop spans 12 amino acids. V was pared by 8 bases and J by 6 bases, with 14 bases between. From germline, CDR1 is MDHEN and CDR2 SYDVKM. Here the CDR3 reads CASLSQGREQYF. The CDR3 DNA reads TGTGCCAGCCTCAGTCAGGGCCGCGAGCAGTACTTC.

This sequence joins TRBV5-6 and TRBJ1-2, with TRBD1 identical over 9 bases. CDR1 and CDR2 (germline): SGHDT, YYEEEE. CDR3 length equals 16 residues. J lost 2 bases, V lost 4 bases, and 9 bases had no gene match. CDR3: CASSLGPGTGNYGYTF. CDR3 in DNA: TGTGCCAGCAGCCTGGGTCCCGGGACAGGGAACTATGGCTACACCTTC.

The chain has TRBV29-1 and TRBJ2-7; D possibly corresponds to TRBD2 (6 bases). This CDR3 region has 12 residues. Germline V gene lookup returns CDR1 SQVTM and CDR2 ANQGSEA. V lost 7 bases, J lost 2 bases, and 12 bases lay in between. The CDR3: CSAGGVAYEQYF. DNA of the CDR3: TGCAGCGCCGGCGGGGTCGCCTACGAGCAGTACTTC.

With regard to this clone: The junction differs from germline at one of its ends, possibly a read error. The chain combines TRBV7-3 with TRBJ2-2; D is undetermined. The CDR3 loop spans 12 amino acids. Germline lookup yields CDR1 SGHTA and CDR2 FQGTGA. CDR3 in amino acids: CASTLGNGELFF. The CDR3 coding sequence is TGTGCCAGCACCTTAGGGAACGGGGAGCTGTTTTTT.

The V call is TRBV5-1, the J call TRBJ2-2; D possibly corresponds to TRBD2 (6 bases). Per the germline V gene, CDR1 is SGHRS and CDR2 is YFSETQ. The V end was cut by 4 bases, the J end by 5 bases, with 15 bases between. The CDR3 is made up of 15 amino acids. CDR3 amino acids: CASSPTAGETGELFF. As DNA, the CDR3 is TGCGCCAGCAGCCCGACAGCGGGTGAAACCGGGGAGCTGTTTTTT.

This chain's CDR3 is CASSLGTDNEQYF. The CDR3 DNA is TGTGCCAGCAGCTTGGGGACAGACAACGAGCAGTACTTC. This chain links TRBV11-2 with TRBJ2-7; 7 bases map to TRBD1. CDR1 is SGHAT, CDR2 FQNNGV, per germline. CDR3 length equals 13 residues. V shed 3 bases and J 5 bases; nucleotides not matched to a gene: 4.

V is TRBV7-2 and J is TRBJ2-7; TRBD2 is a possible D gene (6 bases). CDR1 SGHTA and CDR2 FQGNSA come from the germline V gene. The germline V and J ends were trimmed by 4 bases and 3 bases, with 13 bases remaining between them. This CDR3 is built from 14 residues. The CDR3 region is CASSYVAVFYEQYF. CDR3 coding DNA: TGTGCCAGCAGCTACGTAGCGGTTTTCTACGAGCAGTACTTC.

The CDR3 bases are TGTGCCAGCTCACCGGGGCTGAATCAGCCCCAGCATTTT. Translating it yields CASSPGLNQPQHF. This chain connects TRBV18 to TRBJ1-5; D is perhaps TRBD1 (5 bases). This CDR3 is built from 13 residues. Germline assignment: CDR1 KGHSH and CDR2 LQKENI. V was clipped by 3 bases and J by 4 bases, with 7 bases between them. The full variable domain, with the rest looked up from reference TRBV18 and TRBJ1-5, is NAGVMQNPRHLVRRRGQEARLRCSPMKGHSHVYWYRQLPEEGLKFMVYLQKENIIDESGMPKERFSAEFPKEGPSILRIQQVVRGDSAAYFCASSPGLNQPQHFGDGTRLSIL.

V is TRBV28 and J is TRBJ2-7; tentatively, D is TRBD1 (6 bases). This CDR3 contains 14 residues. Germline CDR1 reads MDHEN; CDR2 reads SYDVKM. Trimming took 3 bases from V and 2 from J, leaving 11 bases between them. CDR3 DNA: TGTGCCAGCAGTTTGGACAGTTCAACCTACGAGCAGTACTTC. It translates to CASSLDSSTYEQYF.

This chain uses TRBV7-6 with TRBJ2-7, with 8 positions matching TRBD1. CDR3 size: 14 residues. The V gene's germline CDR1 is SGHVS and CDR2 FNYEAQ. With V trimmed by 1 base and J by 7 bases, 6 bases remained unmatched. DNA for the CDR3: TGTGCCAGCAGCTTAGGACAGGGGTCGGAAGAGCAGTACTTC. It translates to CASSLGQGSEEQYF.

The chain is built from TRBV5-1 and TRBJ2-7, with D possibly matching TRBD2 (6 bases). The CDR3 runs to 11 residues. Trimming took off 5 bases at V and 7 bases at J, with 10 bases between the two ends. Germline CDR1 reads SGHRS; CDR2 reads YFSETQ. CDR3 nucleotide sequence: TGCGCCAGCAGGGGGGACTGGGAGCAGTACTTC. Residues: CASRGDWEQYF.

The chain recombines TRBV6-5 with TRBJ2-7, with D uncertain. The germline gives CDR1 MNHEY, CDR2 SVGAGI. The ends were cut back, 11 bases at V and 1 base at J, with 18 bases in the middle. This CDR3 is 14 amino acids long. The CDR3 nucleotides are TGTGCCGTACGAGGTGGGGTATCATCCTACGAGCAGTACTTC. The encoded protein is CAVRGGVSSYEQYF.

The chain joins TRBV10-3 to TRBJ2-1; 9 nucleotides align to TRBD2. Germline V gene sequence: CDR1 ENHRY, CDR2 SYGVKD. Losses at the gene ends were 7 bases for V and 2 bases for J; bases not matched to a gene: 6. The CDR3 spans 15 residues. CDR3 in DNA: TGTGCCATCACCTATAGCGGGAGTGCCTACAATGAGCAGTTCTTC. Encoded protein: CAITYSGSAYNEQFF.

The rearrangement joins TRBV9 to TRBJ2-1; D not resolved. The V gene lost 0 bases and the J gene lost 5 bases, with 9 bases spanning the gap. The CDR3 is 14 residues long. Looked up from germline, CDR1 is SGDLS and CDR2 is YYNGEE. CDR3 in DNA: TGTGCCAGCAGCGTAGGGAACAGCCACAATGAGCAGTTCTTC. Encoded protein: CASSVGNSHNEQFF.

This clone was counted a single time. In DNA form, the CDR3 reads TGTGCCAGCAACATTAACACGGACACTGAAGCTTTCTTT. It specifies CASNINTDTEAFF. This chain joins TRBV11-3 and TRBJ1-1; D not resolved. The CDR3 loop spans 13 amino acids. Trimming cost V 7 bases and J 3 bases, with 12 bases left between them. Germline V gives CDR1 SGHNT, CDR2 YENEEA. Based on the CDR3 plus reference TRBV11-3 and TRBJ1-1, the full variable domain is EAGVVQSPRYKIIEKKQPVAFWCNPISGHNTLYWYLQNLGQGPELLIRYENEEAVDDSQLPKDRFSAERLKGVDSTLKIQPAELGDSAVYLCASNINTDTEAFFGQGTRLTVV.

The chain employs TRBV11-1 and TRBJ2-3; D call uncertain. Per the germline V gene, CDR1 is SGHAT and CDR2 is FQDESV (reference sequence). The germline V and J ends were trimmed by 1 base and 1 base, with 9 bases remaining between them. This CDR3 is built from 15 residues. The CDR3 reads CASSLGVVGTDTQYF. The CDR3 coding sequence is TGTGCCAGCAGCTTAGGAGTCGTCGGCACAGATACGCAGTATTTT.

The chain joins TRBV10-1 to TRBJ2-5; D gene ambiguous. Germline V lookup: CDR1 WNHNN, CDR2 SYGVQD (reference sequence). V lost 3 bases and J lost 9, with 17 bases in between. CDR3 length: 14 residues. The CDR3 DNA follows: TGCGCCAGCAGTGAAGGCTCCGGATGGAGTCCCCAGTACTTC. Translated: CASSEGSGWSPQYF.

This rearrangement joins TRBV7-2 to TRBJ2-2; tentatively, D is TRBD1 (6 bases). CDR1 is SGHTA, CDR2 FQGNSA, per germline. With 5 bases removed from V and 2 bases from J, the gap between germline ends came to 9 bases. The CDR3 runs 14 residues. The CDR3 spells CASSRDTNTGELFF. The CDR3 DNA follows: TGTGCCAGCAGCCGGGACACCAACACCGGGGAGCTGTTTTTT.

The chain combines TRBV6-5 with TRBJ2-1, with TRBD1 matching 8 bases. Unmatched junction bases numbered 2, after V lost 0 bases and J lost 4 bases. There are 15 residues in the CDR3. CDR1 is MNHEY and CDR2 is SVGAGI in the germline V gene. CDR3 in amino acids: CASSYSGQVYNEQFF. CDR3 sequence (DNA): TGTGCCAGCAGTTACTCGGGACAGGTTTACAATGAGCAGTTCTTC.

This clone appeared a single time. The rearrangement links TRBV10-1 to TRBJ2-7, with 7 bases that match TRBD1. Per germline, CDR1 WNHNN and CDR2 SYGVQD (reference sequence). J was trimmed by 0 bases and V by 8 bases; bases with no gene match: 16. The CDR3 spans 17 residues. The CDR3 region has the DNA TGCGCCAGCGCATGGACAGGTGCGGTTCTTAGCTCCTACGAGCAGTACTTC. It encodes CASAWTGAVLSSYEQYF.

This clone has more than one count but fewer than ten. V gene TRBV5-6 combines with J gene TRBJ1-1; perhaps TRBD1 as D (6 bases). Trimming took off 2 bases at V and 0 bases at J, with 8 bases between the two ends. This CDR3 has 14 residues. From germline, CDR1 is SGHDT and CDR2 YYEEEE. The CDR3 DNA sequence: TGTGCCAGCAGCTTCGGACAGCTGAACACTGAAGCTTTCTTT. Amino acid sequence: CASSFGQLNTEAFF.

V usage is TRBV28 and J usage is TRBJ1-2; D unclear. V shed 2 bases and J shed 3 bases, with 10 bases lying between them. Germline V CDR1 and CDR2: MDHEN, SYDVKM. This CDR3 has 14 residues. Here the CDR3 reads CASSLRVGHYGYTF. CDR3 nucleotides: TGTGCCAGCAGTTTACGGGTAGGGCACTATGGCTACACCTTC.

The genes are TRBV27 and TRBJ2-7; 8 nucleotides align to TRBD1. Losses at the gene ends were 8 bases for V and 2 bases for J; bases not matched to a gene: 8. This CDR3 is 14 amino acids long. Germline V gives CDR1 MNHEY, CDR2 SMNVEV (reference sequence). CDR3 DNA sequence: TGTGCCAGCCAACGGACAGGGTTGGCCTACGAGCAGTACTTC. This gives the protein CASQRTGLAYEQYF.

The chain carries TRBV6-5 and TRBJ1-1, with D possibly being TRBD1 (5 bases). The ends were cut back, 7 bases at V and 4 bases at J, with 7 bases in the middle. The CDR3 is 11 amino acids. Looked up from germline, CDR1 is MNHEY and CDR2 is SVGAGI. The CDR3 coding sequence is TGTGCCAGCATAAGGGGCACTGAAGCTTTCTTT. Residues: CASIRGTEAFF.

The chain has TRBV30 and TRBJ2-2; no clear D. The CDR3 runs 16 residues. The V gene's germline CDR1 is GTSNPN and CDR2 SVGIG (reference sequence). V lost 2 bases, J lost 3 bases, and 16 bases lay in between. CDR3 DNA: TGTGCCTGGAGTATGAACTGGGGTCGGGACACCGGGGAGCTGTTTTTT. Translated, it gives CAWSMNWGRDTGELFF. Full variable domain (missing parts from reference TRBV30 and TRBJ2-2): SQTIHQWPATLVQPVGSPLSLECTVEGTSNPNLYWYRQAAGRGLQLLFYSVGIGQISSEVPQNLSASRPQDRQFILSSKKLLLSDSGFYLCAWSMNWGRDTGELFFGEGSRLTVL.

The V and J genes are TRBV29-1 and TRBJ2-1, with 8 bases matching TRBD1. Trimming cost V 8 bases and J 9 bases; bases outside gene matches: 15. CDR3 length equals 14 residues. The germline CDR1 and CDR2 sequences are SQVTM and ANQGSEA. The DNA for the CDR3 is TGCAGCCTTACAGGGGGGAGTTCGAAGGGTGAGCAGTTCTTC. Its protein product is CSLTGGSSKGEQFF.

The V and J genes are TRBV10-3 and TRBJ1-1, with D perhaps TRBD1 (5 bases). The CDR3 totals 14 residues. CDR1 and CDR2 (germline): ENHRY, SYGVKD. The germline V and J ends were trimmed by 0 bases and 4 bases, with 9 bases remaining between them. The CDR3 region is CAISESGQITEAFF. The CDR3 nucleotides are TGTGCCATCAGTGAGTCAGGACAAATCACTGAAGCTTTCTTT.